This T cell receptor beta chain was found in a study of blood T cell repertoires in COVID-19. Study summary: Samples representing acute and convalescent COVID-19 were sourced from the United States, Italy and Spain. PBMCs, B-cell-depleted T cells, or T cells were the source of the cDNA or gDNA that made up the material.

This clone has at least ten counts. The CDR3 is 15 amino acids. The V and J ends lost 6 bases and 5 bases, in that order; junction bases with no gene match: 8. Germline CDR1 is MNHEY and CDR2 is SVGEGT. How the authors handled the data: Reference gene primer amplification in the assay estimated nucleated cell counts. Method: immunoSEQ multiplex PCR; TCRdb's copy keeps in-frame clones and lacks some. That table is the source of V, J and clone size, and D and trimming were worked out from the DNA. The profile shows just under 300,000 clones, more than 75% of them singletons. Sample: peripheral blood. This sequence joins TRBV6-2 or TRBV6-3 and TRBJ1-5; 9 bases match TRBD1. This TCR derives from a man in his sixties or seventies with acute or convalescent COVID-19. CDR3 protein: CASSSGTGRYQPQHF. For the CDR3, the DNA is TGTGCCAGCAGCTCCGGGACAGGGAGGTATCAGCCCCAGCATTTT.